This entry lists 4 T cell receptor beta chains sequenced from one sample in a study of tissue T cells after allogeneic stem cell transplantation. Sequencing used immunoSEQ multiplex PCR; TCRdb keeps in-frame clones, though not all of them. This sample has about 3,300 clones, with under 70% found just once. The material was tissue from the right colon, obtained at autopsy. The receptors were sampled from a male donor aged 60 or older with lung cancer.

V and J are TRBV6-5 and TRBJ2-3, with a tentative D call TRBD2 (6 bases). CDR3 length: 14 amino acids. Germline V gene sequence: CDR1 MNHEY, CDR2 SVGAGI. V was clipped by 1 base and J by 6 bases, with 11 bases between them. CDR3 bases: TGTGCCAGCAGTTACTTTCCAGGGAGGGATACGCAGTATTTT. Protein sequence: CASSYFPGRDTQYF.

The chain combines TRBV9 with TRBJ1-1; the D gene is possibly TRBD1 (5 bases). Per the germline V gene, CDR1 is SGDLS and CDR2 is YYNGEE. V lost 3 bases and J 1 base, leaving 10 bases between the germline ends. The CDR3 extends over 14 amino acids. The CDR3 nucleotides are TGTGCCAGCAGCGCGGGACCGACGAACACTGAAGCTTTCTTT. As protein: CASSAGPTNTEAFF.

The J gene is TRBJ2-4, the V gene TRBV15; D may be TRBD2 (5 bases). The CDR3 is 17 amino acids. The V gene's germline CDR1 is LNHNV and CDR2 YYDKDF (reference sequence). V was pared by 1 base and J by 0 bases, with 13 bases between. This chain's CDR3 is CATSRGLQSLAKNIQYF. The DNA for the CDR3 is TGTGCCACCAGCAGAGGACTACAGAGTCTAGCCAAAAACATTCAGTACTTC.

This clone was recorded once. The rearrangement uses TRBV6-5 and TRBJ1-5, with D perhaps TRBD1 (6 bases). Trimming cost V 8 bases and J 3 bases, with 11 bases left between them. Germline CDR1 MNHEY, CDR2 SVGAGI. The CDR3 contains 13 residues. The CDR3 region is CASRQVNNQPQHF. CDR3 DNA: TGTGCCAGCCGACAGGTTAACAATCAGCCCCAGCATTTT.